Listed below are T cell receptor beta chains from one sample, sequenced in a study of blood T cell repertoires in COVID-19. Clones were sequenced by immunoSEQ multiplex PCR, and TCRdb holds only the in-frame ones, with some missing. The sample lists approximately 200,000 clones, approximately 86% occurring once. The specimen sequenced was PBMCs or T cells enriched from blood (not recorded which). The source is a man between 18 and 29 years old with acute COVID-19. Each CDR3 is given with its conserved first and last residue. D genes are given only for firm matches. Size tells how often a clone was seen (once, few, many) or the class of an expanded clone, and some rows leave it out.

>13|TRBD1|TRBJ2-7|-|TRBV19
TGTGCCAGTAGTACCGACAGGGCGTACGAGCAGTACTTC
CASSTDRAYEQYF
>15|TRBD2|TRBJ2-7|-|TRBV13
TGTGCCAGCAGCCCTGGACTAGCGGACTCCTACGAGCAGTACTTC
CASSPGLADSYEQYF
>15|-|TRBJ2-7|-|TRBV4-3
TGCGCCAGCAGCCAAGATCTGACAGGAGCCTACGAGCAGTACTTC
CASSQDLTGAYEQYF
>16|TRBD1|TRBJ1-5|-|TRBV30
TGTGCCTGGAGTGTGAGGGGACAGGGTAGAAATCAGCCCCAGCATTTT
CAWSVRGQGRNQPQHF
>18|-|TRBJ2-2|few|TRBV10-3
TGTGCCATCAGTGAGTCGGCAGGGGTAGGGTCGGACACCGGGGAGCTGTTTTTT
CAISESAGVGSDTGELFF
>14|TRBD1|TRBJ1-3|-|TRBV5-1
TGCGCCAGCAGGGGGGACAGCTCTGGAAACACCATATATTTT
CASRGDSSGNTIYF
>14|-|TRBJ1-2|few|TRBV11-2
TGTGCCAGCAGCGGGGCAGGGTCCGGGTTAGGCTACACCTTC
CASSGAGSGLGYTF
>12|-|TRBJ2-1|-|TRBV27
TGTGCCAGCAGTTTACGGGGTAATGAGCAGTTCTTC
CASSLRGNEQFF
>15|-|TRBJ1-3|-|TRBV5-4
TGTGCCAGCAGCCCCGGGCCTGGAGGAGGAAACACCATATATTTT
CASSPGPGGGNTIYF
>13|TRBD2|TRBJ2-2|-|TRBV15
TGTGCCACCCGGGAGGGGGGGACCGGGGAGCTGTTTTTT
CATREGGTGELFF
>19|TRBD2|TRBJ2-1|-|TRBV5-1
TGCGCCAGCAGCTTGTATCCCCTCTATATCGGGAGGGTCTCGGGTGAGCAGTTCTTC
CASSLYPLYIGRVSGEQFF
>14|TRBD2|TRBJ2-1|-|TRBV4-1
TGCGCCAGCAGTAGCGGGAGCTTCGACAATGAGCAGTTCTTC
CASSSGSFDNEQFF
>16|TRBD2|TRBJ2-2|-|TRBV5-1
TGCGCCAGCAGCTTCATGGCGGGAGAGGGCACCGGGGAGCTGTTTTTT
CASSFMAGEGTGELFF
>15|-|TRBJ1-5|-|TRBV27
TGTGCCAGCAGTTTATCGGCGGATAGCAATCAGCCCCAGCATTTT
CASSLSADSNQPQHF
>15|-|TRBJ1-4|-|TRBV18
TGTGCCAGCTCACTCCCGGGATTTGGAAGGGAAAAACTGTTTTTT
CASSLPGFGREKLFF
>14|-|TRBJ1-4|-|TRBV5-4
TGTGCCAGCAGTCCCCATGGCGGGAATGAAAAACTGTTTTTT
CASSPHGGNEKLFF
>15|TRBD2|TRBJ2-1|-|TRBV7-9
TGTGCCAGCAGCTTAGTGGCGGGAGGAGGCAATGAGCAGTTCTTC
CASSLVAGGGNEQFF
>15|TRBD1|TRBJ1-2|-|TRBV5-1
TGCGCCAGCAGCTTGGCCACAGGGGGCGACAGGGGCTACACCTTC
CASSLATGGDRGYTF
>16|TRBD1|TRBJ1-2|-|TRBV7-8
TGTGCCAGCAGCTCCGAAGGTCAGGGGGCAAACTATGGCTACACCTTC
CASSSEGQGANYGYTF
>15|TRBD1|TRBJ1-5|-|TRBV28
TGTGCCAGCAGGACCGGGACAGAAGCTCTTCAGCCCCAGCATTTT
CASRTGTEALQPQHF
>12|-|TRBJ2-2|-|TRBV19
TGTGCCAGTACCGATGACTACGGGGAGCTGTTTTTT
CASTDDYGELFF